Below, 24 T cell receptor beta chains from the same sample are listed, as sequenced in a study of OX40 agonist ivuxolimab in advanced cancers. Some clones are missing from TCRdb's copy, which holds only in-frame ones; the method was immunoSEQ multiplex PCR. The sample lists roughly 40,000 clones, around 90% seen once, with 13% to 15% in the top ten. The sequencing used CD4+ or CD8+ T cells sorted from blood, collected in a trial of the OX40 agonist ivuxolimab. Receptors originate from an adult with an advanced solid tumor such as melanoma, head and neck, liver or kidney cancer.

The chain combines TRBV7-9 with TRBJ2-4; unclear D gene. Germline assignment: CDR1 SEHNR and CDR2 FQNEAQ (reference sequence). The CDR3 contains 15 residues. V was pared by 2 bases and J by 0 bases, with 8 bases between. The chain's CDR3 is CASSLTERAKNIQYF. The CDR3 region has the DNA TGTGCCAGCAGCTTAACCGAGAGAGCCAAAAACATTCAGTACTTC.

The rearrangement joins TRBV19 to TRBJ2-3, with 11 bases fitting TRBD2. Trimming at V came to 6 bases and at J to 3 bases, leaving 5 bases not matched to a gene. The germline gives CDR1 LNHDA, CDR2 SQIVND (reference sequence). This CDR3 is 15 amino acids long. The CDR3 sequence: CASSELAGVTDTQYF. CDR3 bases: TGTGCCAGTAGCGAACTAGCGGGAGTAACAGATACGCAGTATTTT. The whole variable domain, remainder taken from reference TRBV19 and TRBJ2-3, is DGGITQSPKYLFRKEGQNVTLSCEQNLNHDAMYWYRQDPGQGLRLIYYSQIVNDFQKGDIAEGYSVSREKKESFPLTVTSAQKNPTAFYLCASSELAGVTDTQYFGPGTRLTVL.

This rearrangement joins TRBV29-1 to TRBJ2-7, with D possibly being TRBD1 (7 bases). Germline V CDR1 and CDR2: SQVTM, ANQGSEA. V was shortened by 7 bases and J by 6 bases, with 16 bases between the two germline ends. CDR3 length: 12 residues. The DNA for the CDR3 is TGCAGCGCGTCCCCAGGGGGGACCGAGCAGTACTTC. Its protein is CSASPGGTEQYF.

This clone turned up a few times. The chain joins TRBV4-3 to TRBJ1-1; tentative D call: TRBD1 (5 bases). Germline V lookup: CDR1 LGHNA, CDR2 YSLEER. This CDR3 spans 13 amino acids. Trimming removed 4 bases at V and 10 bases at J, with 16 bases between. In nucleotides, the CDR3 is TGCGCCAGCAGCCTCATCGGGGGGGACGTAGCTTTCTTT. Translation gives CASSLIGGDVAFF.

V gene TRBV2 combines with J gene TRBJ2-3, with D maybe TRBD2 (6 bases). The CDR3 extends over 15 amino acids. V was clipped by 7 bases and J by 6 bases, with 20 bases between them. Looked up from germline, CDR1 is SNHLY and CDR2 is FYNNEI. CDR3 sequence: CASTWGGLGRDTQYF. As DNA, the CDR3 is TGTGCCAGCACATGGGGAGGACTGGGCCGGGATACGCAGTATTTT. Based on the CDR3 plus reference TRBV2 and TRBJ2-3, the full variable domain is EPEVTQTPSHQVTQMGQEVILRCVPISNHLYFYWYRQILGQKVEFLVSFYNNEISEKSEIFDDQFSVERPDGSNFTLKIRSTKLEDSAMYFCASTWGGLGRDTQYFGPGTRLTVL.

V usage is TRBV1 and J usage is TRBJ1-4; TRBD1 is the table's D call, not checked against the DNA. TRBV1 is deemed a pseudogene. This CDR3 is built from 18 residues. The DNA for the CDR3 is TGCACCAGCAGCCAACAGGGGGACAGGGGTCCCACTAATGAAAAACTGTTTTTT. It specifies CTSSQQGDRGPTNEKLFF.

The DNA of the CDR3 is TGTGCCAGCAGCCGCGTCCACGGGACTAGCGACAATGAGCAGTTCTTC. Translated, it gives CASSRVHGTSDNEQFF. The chain recombines TRBV6-6 with TRBJ2-1, with 10 nucleotides matching TRBD2. J lost 5 bases, V lost 6 bases, and 10 bases had no gene match. The germline V gene has CDR1 MNHNY and CDR2 SVGAGI (reference sequence). The CDR3 totals 16 residues.

The chain is built from TRBV14 and TRBJ1-1, with 9 positions matching TRBD1. V was pared by 4 bases and J by 3 bases, with 6 bases of the junction left unmatched. Germline V gene data show CDR1 as SGHDN and CDR2 as FVKESK. The CDR3 length is 15 residues. The CDR3 bases are TGTGCCAGCAGCCCGCCGACAGGGGGATACACTGAAGCTTTCTTT. Amino acids: CASSPPTGGYTEAFF.

This chain uses TRBV10-2 with TRBJ1-4; D ambiguous. In germline, CDR1 is WSHSY, CDR2 SAAADI. CDR3 length equals 15 residues. Between the trimmed V and J ends, which lost 3 bases and 0 bases, there was a span of 8 bases. The CDR3 sequence: CASSEYGATNEKLFF. CDR3 bases: TGCGCCAGCAGTGAATACGGGGCAACTAATGAAAAACTGTTTTTT.

The chain has TRBV29-1 and TRBJ1-2, with D possibly matching TRBD1 (5 bases). The germline V gene has CDR1 SQVTM and CDR2 ANQGSEA. This CDR3 is built from 12 residues. The V and J ends lost 3 bases and 6 bases respectively, with 11 bases between them. The CDR3 DNA sequence: TGCAGCGTTGATTTTGGGGGAGATGGCTACACCTTC. Protein: CSVDFGGDGYTF.

This chain links TRBV7-9 with TRBJ2-3, with a weak D call TRBD1 (5 bases). Looked up from germline, CDR1 is SEHNR and CDR2 is FQNEAQ (reference sequence). This CDR3 has 14 amino acids. The V gene lost 3 bases and the J gene lost 4 bases, with 11 bases spanning the gap. In DNA form, the CDR3 reads TGTGCCAGCAGCTTGAGGCAGGGCGCAGATACGCAGTATTTT. Translating it yields CASSLRQGADTQYF.

The J gene is TRBJ2-1, the V gene TRBV19; D gene ambiguous. The CDR3 contains 11 residues. Trimming removed 3 bases at V and 7 bases at J, with 4 bases between. Germline V lookup: CDR1 LNHDA, CDR2 SQIVND (reference sequence). DNA of the CDR3: TGTGCCAGTAGTATGTTGAATGAGCAGTTCTTC. This translates into CASSMLNEQFF.

The rearrangement uses TRBV27 and TRBJ2-7, with 9 bases that match TRBD1. Germline V gene lookup returns CDR1 MNHEY and CDR2 SMNVEV (reference sequence). J was trimmed by 2 bases and V by 4 bases; bases with no gene match: 3. The CDR3 consists of 14 residues. Here the CDR3 reads CASSWGTGPYEQYF. As DNA, the CDR3 is TGTGCCAGCAGTTGGGGGACAGGGCCCTACGAGCAGTACTTC.

The chain is built from TRBV7-8 and TRBJ2-1, with 12 bases fitting TRBD1. This CDR3 has 17 residues. J gave up 9 bases and V 1 base, and 10 bases lay outside the gene matches. Germline values: CDR1 SGHVS, CDR2 FQNEAQ. The CDR3 DNA is TGTGCCAGCAGCTTAGGTACCGGGACAGGGGGCTGGGGTGAGCAGTTCTTC. It translates to CASSLGTGTGGWGEQFF.

This sequence joins TRBV4-1 and TRBJ2-3; no reliable D call. Germline-derived CDR1 and CDR2 are MGHRA and YSYEKL. The CDR3 loop spans 14 amino acids. V dropped 1 base and J dropped 4 bases, with 9 bases sitting between them. Here the CDR3 DNA reads TGCGCCAGCAGCCAAGGGGGTGGGCCAGATACGCAGTATTTT. It codes for CASSQGGGPDTQYF.

The J gene is TRBJ2-2, the V gene TRBV5-4, with a weak D call TRBD1 (6 bases). The CDR3 is 15 amino acids. Germline-derived CDR1 and CDR2 are SGHNT and YYREEE (reference sequence). The V gene lost 0 bases and the J gene lost 3 bases, with 9 bases spanning the gap. In DNA, the CDR3 is TGTGCCAGCAGCTTGGGTACAGGGTACACCGGGGAGCTGTTTTTT. As protein: CASSLGTGYTGELFF. The complete variable domain, with remaining parts taken from reference TRBV5-4 and TRBJ2-2, reads ETGVTQSPTHLIKTRGQQVTLRCSSQSGHNTVSWYQQALGQGPQFIFQYYREEENGRGNFPPRFSGLQFPNYSSELNVNALELDDSALYLCASSLGTGYTGELFFGEGSRLTVL.

This chain connects TRBV27 to TRBJ1-6; the D gene is possibly TRBD1 (6 bases). The V gene's germline CDR1 is MNHEY and CDR2 SMNVEV (reference sequence). V was pared by 5 bases and J by 9 bases, with 17 bases between. CDR3 length equals 15 residues. CDR3 loop: CASSPSGRGSSPLHF. The CDR3, as DNA: TGTGCCAGCAGTCCGAGCGGCAGGGGCAGTTCACCCCTCCACTTT.

V is TRBV7-2 and J is TRBJ1-2, with TRBD1 as a possible D gene (6 bases). Trimming left V 5 bases short and J 5 bases short, with 18 bases between. The CDR3 consists of 15 residues. Germline V gene sequence: CDR1 SGHTA, CDR2 FQGNSA. CDR3 DNA sequence: TGTGCCAGCAGCCCCCTGGGGGGCTCAGAATATGGCTACACCTTC. This translates into CASSPLGGSEYGYTF.

The J gene is TRBJ2-5, the V gene TRBV7-9; 8 nucleotides line up with TRBD2. V lost 1 base and J lost 0; bases outside the gene matches: 4. The CDR3 sequence is 16 residues long. Germline values: CDR1 SEHNR, CDR2 FQNEAQ (reference sequence). CDR3 amino acids: CASSLGVAGYQETQYF. The CDR3 DNA reads as TGTGCCAGCAGCTTAGGAGTAGCGGGGTACCAAGAGACCCAGTACTTC.

The chain couples TRBV6-4 to TRBJ2-3, with 9 positions matching TRBD2. Germline CDR1 MRHNA, CDR2 SNTAGT. CDR3 length: 17 amino acids. V shed 3 bases, J shed 0 bases, and the junction held 7 bases outside the gene matches. CDR3 protein: CASSEGLAGTSTDTQYF. CDR3 in DNA: TGTGCCAGCAGTGAGGGGCTAGCGGGGACAAGCACAGATACGCAGTATTTT.

A single count supports this clone. V usage is TRBV9 and J usage is TRBJ2-2, with D possibly matching TRBD1 (7 bases). The CDR3 totals 16 residues. Germline CDR1 and CDR2: SGDLS and YYNGEE. The germline V and J ends were trimmed by 2 bases and 4 bases, with 15 bases remaining between them. The CDR3 DNA sequence: TGTGCCAGCAGCGTTTGGGCAGGGGGGAGCACCGGGGAGCTGTTTTTT. Amino acids: CASSVWAGGSTGELFF.

The J gene is TRBJ2-1, the V gene TRBV7-2; 8 bases are a match to TRBD2. Germline values: CDR1 SGHTA, CDR2 FQGNSA. CDR3 length: 13 residues. V gave up 8 bases and J gave up 0 bases; unmatched junction bases: 0. In nucleotides, the CDR3 is TGTGCCAGCGGGACTAGCTCCTACAATGAGCAGTTCTTC. It yields the protein CASGTSSYNEQFF.

The J gene is TRBJ2-7, the V gene TRBV5-8; no reliable D call. The CDR3 loop spans 15 amino acids. V lost 2 bases and J lost 3, with 15 bases in between. Looked up from germline, CDR1 is SGHTS and CDR2 is YDEGEE. Written as DNA, the CDR3 is TGTGCCAGCAGCTTAGCGCGCGGTTCCTACTACGAGCAGTACTTC. It specifies CASSLARGSYYEQYF.

The chain joins TRBV7-8 to TRBJ2-1; 9 bases are shared with TRBD2. V was clipped by 7 bases and J by 7 bases; unmatched bases: 14. This CDR3 spans 16 amino acids. Germline assignment: CDR1 SGHVS and CDR2 FQNEAQ. The CDR3 sequence is CASTLGASGIRNEQFF. In nucleotides, the CDR3 is TGTGCCAGCACCTTGGGGGCTAGCGGGATCAGAAATGAGCAGTTCTTC.